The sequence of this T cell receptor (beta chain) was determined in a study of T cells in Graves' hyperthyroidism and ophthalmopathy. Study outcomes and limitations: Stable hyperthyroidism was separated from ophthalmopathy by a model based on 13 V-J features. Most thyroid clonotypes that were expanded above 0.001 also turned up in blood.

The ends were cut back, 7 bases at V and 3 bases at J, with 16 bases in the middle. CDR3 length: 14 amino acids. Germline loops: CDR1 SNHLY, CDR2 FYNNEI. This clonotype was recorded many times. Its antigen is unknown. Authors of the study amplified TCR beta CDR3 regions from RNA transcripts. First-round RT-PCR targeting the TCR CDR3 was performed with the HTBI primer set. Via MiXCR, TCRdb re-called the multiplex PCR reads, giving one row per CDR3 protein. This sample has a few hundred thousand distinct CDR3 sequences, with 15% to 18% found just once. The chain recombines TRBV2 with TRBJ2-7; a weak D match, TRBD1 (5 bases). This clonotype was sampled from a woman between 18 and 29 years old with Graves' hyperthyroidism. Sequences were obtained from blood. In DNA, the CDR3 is TGTGCCAGCAAGGGGAACAGAGTCAACTACGAGCAGTACTTC. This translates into CASKGNRVNYEQYF.